Following are 2 T cell receptor beta chains from one sample sequenced in a study of Graves' ophthalmopathy and Graves' hyperthyroidism. The authors amplified TCR beta CDR3 regions, and they did so from RNA transcripts for repertoire sequencing. HTBI primers were used in a first-round RT-PCR, which preceded a second-round multiplex PCR. Using its own MiXCR run on the multiplex PCR reads, TCRdb lists one record per CDR3 protein. The sample records around 1.1 million distinct CDR3 sequences, about 35% being singletons. Source material: peripheral blood or thyroid tissue (not recorded which). These receptors originate from an adult man with Graves' hyperthyroidism.

The CDR3 region has the DNA TGTGCCAGCAGCTTACAGGGGGCGCGGGACACTGAAGCTTTCTTT. Translated, it gives CASSLQGARDTEAFF. This chain connects TRBV5-4 to TRBJ1-1; 9 nucleotides align to TRBD1. Looked up from germline, CDR1 is SGHNT and CDR2 is YYREEE (reference sequence). The junction had 5 bases not matched to a gene; V was cut back by 2 bases and J by 3 bases. The CDR3 contains 15 residues.

The count of this clonotype is one. The chain combines TRBV25-1 with TRBJ2-7, with D possibly being TRBD1 (6 bases). CDR1 and CDR2 from the germline V gene are MGHDK and SYGVNS. The CDR3 extends over 13 amino acids. V lost 8 bases and J 5 bases, leaving 16 bases between the germline ends. CDR3 region: CASVDGGANEQYF. The CDR3 region has the DNA TGTGCCAGCGTTGATGGGGGCGCGAACGAGCAGTACTTC.